This T cell receptor (beta chain) was captured by sequencing in a study of blood T cell repertoires in COVID-19. The wider study: T cells, B-cell-depleted T cells, or PBMCs supplied cDNA or gDNA.

The method was immunoSEQ multiplex PCR; TCRdb's version includes in-frame clones alone and lacks a portion of them. The sample has 62,000 or so clones, more than 80% seen once. Self-reported history from a screening survey and questionnaire set each donor's cohort. The CDR3 is made up of 14 amino acids. Germline V CDR1 and CDR2: SGHTA, FQGNSA. With 4 bases removed from V and 3 bases from J, the gap between germline ends came to 12 bases. The TCR was taken from a woman between 40 and 50 years old with acute COVID-19. This chain uses TRBV7-2 with TRBJ1-2; possible D gene TRBD1, 5 bases. The sample comprised PBMCs or T cells enriched from blood (not recorded which). The DNA of the CDR3 is TGTGCCAGCAGCTCTAGCGGGACTTACTATGGCTACACCTTC. Translation: CASSSSGTYYGYTF.